This T cell receptor (beta chain) was observed in a study of T-cell memory formation after mild COVID-19. Study-wide results and caveats: Among contracting clones, CD4+ were mainly CM/EM and CD8+ enriched in EMRA.

Germline CDR1 reads SGHAT; CDR2 reads FQNNGV. Trimming removed 5 bases at V and 1 base at J, with 8 bases between. CDR3 length: 13 residues. TCRdb redid the calling of the 5' RACE reads with MiXCR, one entry per CDR3 protein. The repertoire holds approximately 560,000 distinct CDR3 sequences, 15% to 20% seen once, with about 7.4% in the top ten. Comments on this clonotype: The target antigen is unknown.

The sequence derives from an adult woman who had mild COVID-19 (a few samples of this study predate the infection). Cell type and time point are not known. Source material: PBMCs or a T cell subset sorted from them (not recorded which). V usage is TRBV11-2 and J usage is TRBJ1-1; D not certain. The CDR3 nucleotides read TGTGCCAGCAGCCCGTTTTCGAACACTGAAGCTTTCTTT. As protein: CASSPFSNTEAFF.